Listed below are T cell receptor beta chains from one sample, sequenced in a study of blood T cell repertoires in COVID-19. This table comes from immunoSEQ multiplex PCR, and its TCRdb copy is limited to in-frame clones, with some not included. The sample contains about 120,000 clones, approximately 90% of which appear only once. The sample comprised peripheral blood. The receptor set was obtained from a man aged 55-75 years with COVID-19, enrolled during active disease. CDR3s include the opening cysteine and the closing phenylalanine or tryptophan. Each record gives: clone size, D gene, V gene, J gene, CDR3 protein, CDR3 DNA. The D gene is left open where the match is weak. Clone sizes are given selectively: once, few, many, or a class where the clone is expanded.

size: NA; D: NA; V: TRBV3-1/TRBV3-2; J: TRBJ1-6; CDR3: CASTLRTGLNSPLHF; DNA: TGTGCCAGCACTCTACGAACAGGGTTAAATTCACCCCTCCACTTT
size: NA; D: NA; V: TRBV6-6; J: TRBJ1-2; CDR3: CASSPNSYYGYTF; DNA: TGTGCCAGCAGTCCTAATTCCTACTATGGCTACACCTTC
size: NA; D: TRBD1; V: TRBV6-5; J: TRBJ1-1; CDR3: CASSPTLQGRAFF; DNA: TGTGCCAGCAGTCCAACCTTACAGGGGAGGGCTTTCTTT
size: NA; D: NA; V: TRBV18; J: TRBJ1-2; CDR3: CASSPDGQKGYTF; DNA: TGTGCCAGCTCGCCGGATGGACAGAAGGGCTACACCTTC
size: NA; D: NA; V: TRBV10-3; J: TRBJ2-2; CDR3: CAISESTGTPTGELFF; DNA: TGTGCCATCAGTGAGTCTACCGGGACACCCACCGGGGAGCTGTTTTTT
size: NA; D: NA; V: TRBV14; J: TRBJ1-5; CDR3: CASSQRLNQPQHF; DNA: TGTGCCAGCAGCCAAAGACTGAATCAGCCCCAGCATTTT
size: NA; D: TRBD1; V: TRBV19; J: TRBJ2-7; CDR3: CASSTIGQGFEQYF; DNA: TGTGCCAGTAGTACGATAGGACAGGGCTTCGAGCAGTACTTC
size: NA; D: NA; V: TRBV18; J: TRBJ1-2; CDR3: CASSPDDRHYTF; DNA: TGTGCCAGCTCACCTGATGACAGACACTACACCTTC
size: NA; D: NA; V: TRBV3-1/TRBV3-2; J: TRBJ1-6; CDR3: CASSQRQAGNSPLHF; DNA: TGTGCCAGCAGCCAGCGACAGGCCGGTAATTCACCCCTCCACTTT
size: NA; D: TRBD2; V: TRBV5-6; J: TRBJ2-2; CDR3: CASSRLAGGHPNTGELFF; DNA: TGTGCCAGCAGCCGACTAGCGGGGGGTCACCCGAACACCGGGGAGCTGTTTTTT
size: NA; D: NA; V: TRBV6-4; J: TRBJ2-2; CDR3: CASSAHSPGELFF; DNA: TGTGCCAGCAGTGCTCATAGTCCCGGGGAGCTGTTTTTT
size: NA; D: TRBD1; V: TRBV27; J: TRBJ1-4; CDR3: CASSLLTGGHEKLFF; DNA: TGTGCCAGCAGTTTGCTGACAGGGGGCCATGAAAAACTGTTTTTT
size: NA; D: TRBD1; V: TRBV5-1; J: TRBJ1-4; CDR3: CASSLGQGGVKLFF; DNA: TGCGCCAGCAGCTTGGGACAGGGAGGCGTAAAACTGTTTTTT
size: once; D: NA; V: TRBV12-2; J: TRBJ2-3; CDR3: CASRQTGVGDTQYF; DNA: TGTGCAAGTCGGCAAACAGGGGTGGGGGATACGCAGTATTTT
size: NA; D: NA; V: TRBV5-5; J: TRBJ2-5; CDR3: CASSSLGGQPQETQYF; DNA: TGTGCCAGCAGCTCACTGGGGGGACAGCCACAAGAGACCCAGTACTTC
size: NA; D: NA; V: TRBV4-3; J: TRBJ2-5; CDR3: CASSQGHLGETQYF; DNA: TGCGCCAGCAGCCAGGGCCACCTGGGTGAGACCCAGTACTTC
size: NA; D: TRBD1; V: TRBV11-2; J: TRBJ1-2; CDR3: CASSHQPGQGYGYTF; DNA: TGTGCCAGCAGCCACCAACCGGGACAGGGATATGGCTACACCTTC
size: NA; D: TRBD1; V: TRBV5-1; J: TRBJ1-2; CDR3: CASSLEGTGYGYTF; DNA: TGCGCCAGCAGCTTGGAAGGGACAGGCTATGGCTACACCTTC
size: NA; D: NA; V: TRBV6-5; J: TRBJ1-5; CDR3: CASSLGGARGQPQHF; DNA: TGTGCCAGCAGCCTCGGGGGGGCCAGGGGTCAGCCCCAGCATTTT
size: NA; D: TRBD1; V: TRBV9; J: TRBJ1-3; CDR3: CASSGFGQGARNTIYF; DNA: TGTGCCAGCAGCGGATTTGGACAGGGGGCACGGAACACCATATATTTT
size: NA; D: NA; V: TRBV6-5; J: TRBJ2-2; CDR3: CASTEGGARTGELFF; DNA: TGTGCCAGCACCGAGGGGGGGGCGAGGACCGGGGAGCTGTTTTTT
size: NA; D: NA; V: TRBV14; J: TRBJ1-5; CDR3: CASSPLQGQPQHF; DNA: TGTGCCAGCAGCCCACTACAGGGCCAGCCCCAGCATTTT
size: NA; D: TRBD1; V: TRBV28; J: TRBJ1-2; CDR3: CATAGTGRSLSYGYTF; DNA: TGTGCCACCGCCGGGACAGGGAGAAGTCTAAGCTATGGCTACACCTTC
size: NA; D: NA; V: TRBV6-5; J: TRBJ1-5; CDR3: CASSYSRSGHQPQHF; DNA: TGTGCCAGCAGTTACTCGAGGAGCGGTCATCAGCCCCAGCATTTT
size: NA; D: TRBD2; V: TRBV6-2/TRBV6-3; J: TRBJ2-7; CDR3: CASSTSGGSYEQYF; DNA: TGTGCCAGCAGTACTAGCGGGGGGAGCTACGAGCAGTACTTC
size: NA; D: TRBD1; V: TRBV27; J: TRBJ1-6; CDR3: CASGRQGLPLHF; DNA: TGTGCCAGCGGTCGACAGGGACTGCCCCTCCACTTT
size: once; D: NA; V: TRBV11-2; J: TRBJ1-1; CDR3: CASSPRGLEAFF; DNA: TGTGCCAGCAGCCCCCGAGGGCTTGAAGCTTTCTTT
size: NA; D: NA; V: TRBV14; J: TRBJ2-5; CDR3: CASSQVGASETQYF; DNA: TGTGCCAGCAGCCAAGTAGGGGCTTCGGAGACCCAGTACTTC
size: NA; D: NA; V: TRBV4-1; J: TRBJ1-2; CDR3: CASTQTEGRSDYGYTF; DNA: TGCGCCAGCACCCAAACGGAGGGCCGATCCGACTATGGCTACACCTTC
size: NA; D: TRBD1; V: TRBV27; J: TRBJ2-5; CDR3: CASSPLQGAGETQYF; DNA: TGTGCCAGCAGTCCCCTACAGGGGGCGGGTGAGACCCAGTACTTC
size: NA; D: NA; V: TRBV6-2/TRBV6-3; J: TRBJ2-1; CDR3: CASSYPATGVMVYEQFF; DNA: TGTGCCAGCAGTTACCCTGCGACAGGAGTTATGGTCTATGAGCAGTTCTTC
size: NA; D: NA; V: TRBV30; J: TRBJ2-7; CDR3: CAWSVGDSYEQYF; DNA: TGTGCCTGGAGTGTGGGAGACTCCTACGAGCAGTACTTC
size: NA; D: TRBD1; V: TRBV7-9; J: TRBJ2-5; CDR3: CASSQTDRGQETQYF; DNA: TGTGCCAGCAGCCAAACTGACAGGGGCCAAGAGACCCAGTACTTC
size: once; D: TRBD1; V: TRBV27; J: TRBJ2-7; CDR3: CASSSLPGTGVEQYF; DNA: TGTGCCAGCAGTTCCCTTCCCGGGACAGGGGTCGAGCAGTACTTC
size: NA; D: TRBD1; V: TRBV30; J: TRBJ1-6; CDR3: CAWSVFGTGDYSPLHF; DNA: TGTGCCTGGAGTGTATTCGGGACAGGTGATTATTCACCCCTCCACTTT
size: NA; D: NA; V: TRBV6-5; J: TRBJ2-1; CDR3: CASSPDYISYNEQFF; DNA: TGTGCCAGCAGCCCCGACTACATCTCCTACAATGAGCAGTTCTTC
size: NA; D: NA; V: TRBV19; J: TRBJ2-4; CDR3: CASALSGVSLQYF; DNA: TGTGCCAGTGCGCTTTCGGGGGTTTCCCTTCAGTACTTC
size: NA; D: NA; V: TRBV6-1; J: TRBJ2-2; CDR3: CASSEKSWQMNTGELFF; DNA: TGTGCCAGCAGTGAAAAAAGTTGGCAGATGAACACCGGGGAGCTGTTTTTT
size: NA; D: NA; V: TRBV11-2; J: TRBJ1-1; CDR3: CASSQARVNTEAFF; DNA: TGTGCCAGCAGCCAAGCCAGGGTGAACACTGAAGCTTTCTTT
size: NA; D: TRBD1; V: TRBV27; J: TRBJ1-2; CDR3: CASSLSRQGDYGYTF; DNA: TGTGCCAGCAGTTTATCTAGACAGGGGGACTATGGCTACACCTTC
size: NA; D: NA; V: TRBV7-2; J: TRBJ2-7; CDR3: CASSLYRATSYEQYF; DNA: TGTGCCAGCAGCTTATACAGGGCCACGAGTTACGAGCAGTACTTC
size: NA; D: NA; V: TRBV7-9; J: TRBJ2-3; CDR3: CASRKRSASTDTQYF; DNA: TGTGCCAGCAGAAAGAGGTCTGCTTCGACAGATACGCAGTATTTT
size: NA; D: NA; V: TRBV11-2; J: TRBJ2-1; CDR3: CASSLSPDNEQFF; DNA: TGTGCCAGCAGCTTATCCCCGGACAATGAGCAGTTCTTC
size: NA; D: NA; V: TRBV6-5; J: TRBJ1-2; CDR3: CASSLTASYGYTF; DNA: TGTGCCAGCAGCTTGACAGCTTCCTATGGCTACACCTTC
size: NA; D: TRBD1; V: TRBV4-1; J: TRBJ1-4; CDR3: CASSQAGTGREKLFF; DNA: TGCGCCAGCAGCCAGGCCGGGACAGGGAGGGAAAAACTGTTTTTT
size: NA; D: NA; V: TRBV4-1; J: TRBJ2-1; CDR3: CASSQLGQSHEQFF; DNA: TGCGCCAGCAGCCAACTAGGACAGAGTCATGAGCAGTTCTTC
size: NA; D: TRBD2; V: TRBV7-2; J: TRBJ2-7; CDR3: CASRPQLAGVGEQYF; DNA: TGTGCCAGCAGACCACAACTAGCGGGGGTGGGCGAGCAGTACTTC
size: NA; D: TRBD2; V: TRBV9; J: TRBJ2-1; CDR3: CASSVDLAGGLRYEQFF; DNA: TGTGCCAGCAGCGTAGATCTAGCGGGGGGCCTTAGGTATGAGCAGTTCTTC
size: NA; D: TRBD1; V: TRBV5-1; J: TRBJ2-7; CDR3: CASSPTGLPYEQYF; DNA: TGCGCCAGCAGCCCGACAGGGTTGCCCTACGAGCAGTACTTC
size: NA; D: TRBD1; V: TRBV4-1; J: TRBJ1-4; CDR3: CASSHLTGANEKLFF; DNA: TGCGCCAGCAGCCACCTGACAGGGGCTAATGAAAAACTGTTTTTT
size: NA; D: TRBD1; V: TRBV5-8; J: TRBJ1-2; CDR3: CASSPAGTGAYGYTF; DNA: TGTGCCAGCAGCCCGGCGGGGACAGGGGCCTATGGCTACACCTTC
size: few; D: NA; V: TRBV19; J: TRBJ1-5; CDR3: CASNRELRQGNQPQHF; DNA: TGTGCCAGCAACCGCGAATTACGACAGGGCAATCAGCCCCAGCATTTT
size: NA; D: TRBD1; V: TRBV5-6; J: TRBJ1-2; CDR3: CASSRGTGDGYTF; DNA: TGTGCCAGCAGCCGGGGGACAGGGGATGGCTACACCTTC